This TCR beta chain comes out of a study of T cells in Graves' hyperthyroidism and ophthalmopathy. This CDR3 has 15 amino acids. V lost 5 bases to trimming and J lost 4 bases, with 16 bases between them. Per the germline V gene, CDR1 is SGHVS and CDR2 is FQNEAQ. The source material, RNA transcripts, was used to amplify TCR beta CDR3 regions. Researchers ran a first-round RT-PCR on the TCR CDR3 using the HTBI primer set. Each CDR3 protein is one row after TCRdb ran MiXCR on the multiplex PCR reads. Of some 380,000 distinct CDR3 sequences in the sample, about 13% were seen once. V is TRBV7-8 and J is TRBJ2-3; D is unclear. The sample consisted of blood. The receptor's source is a young man with Graves' hyperthyroidism that later progressed to Graves' ophthalmopathy. In DNA, the CDR3 is TGTGCCAGCAGCCCGATAGCCGTGTTCGCAGATACGCAGTATTTT. The encoded protein is CASSPIAVFADTQYF.